This is a list of T cell receptor beta chains from one sample in a study of blood T cell repertoires in COVID-19. The protocol was immunoSEQ multiplex PCR, while the TCRdb copy is restricted to in-frame clones and leaves out a portion. This repertoire shows 110,000 to 150,000 clones, around 91% found once; its top ten account for approximately 3%. The sample taken for sequencing was peripheral blood. These receptors all come from an older woman with active COVID-19. Each CDR3 is given with its conserved first and last residue. The order of the fields is clone size, D gene, V gene, J gene, CDR3 protein, CDR3 DNA. A D gene is named only where the DNA matches it firmly. Clone size is not always given. Where it is, it says once, few, many or a class for expanded clones.

-	-	TRBV2	TRBJ1-2	CASSDRGRDGYTF	TGTGCCAGCAGTGACAGGGGAAGGGATGGCTACACCTTC
-	TRBD1	TRBV3-1/TRBV3-2	TRBJ1-1	CASSQGTGYEAFF	TGTGCCAGCAGCCAAGGGACAGGGTACGAGGCTTTCTTT
-	-	TRBV6-2/TRBV6-3	TRBJ1-6	CASNPQRGAKSSSPLHF	TGTGCCAGCAACCCTCAGCGGGGGGCGAAATCTAGTTCACCCCTCCACTTT
-	-	TRBV3-1/TRBV3-2	TRBJ2-1	CASSQDGGRSGNEQFF	TGTGCCAGCAGCCAGGACGGAGGGAGGTCAGGGAATGAGCAGTTCTTC
-	-	TRBV27	TRBJ1-2	CASSFRGESNGYTF	TGTGCCAGCAGTTTTAGGGGCGAATCGAATGGCTACACCTTC
-	-	TRBV29-1	TRBJ1-1	CSAHPGSVNTEAFF	TGCAGCGCCCATCCGGGGTCAGTGAACACTGAAGCTTTCTTT
-	-	TRBV15	TRBJ1-5	CATSRKPDQPQHF	TGTGCCACCAGCAGAAAGCCCGATCAGCCCCAGCATTTT
once	-	TRBV7-3	TRBJ2-7	CASSFRDSLATYSYEQYF	TGTGCCAGCAGCTTCCGGGACTCCCTAGCTACTTACTCCTACGAGCAGTACTTC
-	-	TRBV7-2	TRBJ2-7	CASSLGQAFYEQYF	TGTGCCAGCAGCTTAGGGCAGGCCTTCTACGAGCAGTACTTC
-	-	TRBV4-1	TRBJ2-5	CASSQGTGLPRGETQYF	TGCGCCAGCAGCCAAGGAACCGGACTACCGCGGGGAGAGACCCAGTACTTC
-	-	TRBV5-1	TRBJ2-1	CASSFSGGPYNEQFF	TGCGCCAGCAGTTTTAGCGGAGGCCCCTACAATGAGCAGTTCTTC
-	-	TRBV7-3	TRBJ2-5	CASSLLASETQYF	TGTGCCAGCAGCTTACTAGCCTCAGAGACCCAGTACTTC
-	TRBD2	TRBV2	TRBJ2-7	CASSPGPGRGYEQYF	TGTGCCAGCAGTCCTGGCCCAGGGAGGGGCTACGAGCAGTACTTC
-	-	TRBV6-6	TRBJ1-1	CASSANRGATEAFF	TGTGCCAGCAGTGCGAACCGGGGTGCCACTGAAGCTTTCTTT
-	-	TRBV20-1	TRBJ1-2	CSASTDYGYTF	TGCAGTGCCTCGACAGACTATGGCTACACCTTC
-	TRBD2	TRBV4-3	TRBJ2-1	CASSHGPGLAGGRGGNEQFF	TGCGCCAGCAGCCACGGACCGGGACTAGCGGGAGGGAGGGGTGGCAATGAGCAGTTCTTC
once	TRBD2	TRBV5-5	TRBJ2-7	CASSWGLAGLSYEQYF	TGTGCCAGCAGCTGGGGACTAGCGGGACTCTCCTACGAGCAGTACTTC
once	-	TRBV5-6	TRBJ2-7	CASSPLFREAYEQYF	TGTGCCAGCAGCCCCCTTTTCCGGGAAGCCTACGAGCAGTACTTC
-	TRBD1	TRBV5-1	TRBJ1-2	CASSYYGQGQSPNYGYTF	TGCGCCAGCAGCTACTATGGACAGGGTCAATCCCCAAACTATGGCTACACCTTC
once	-	TRBV11-3	TRBJ2-1	CASSFSGNNEQFF	TGTGCCAGCAGCTTTAGCGGAAACAATGAGCAGTTCTTC
-	-	TRBV5-4	TRBJ2-1	CASSPPTRGNYNEQFF	TGTGCCAGCAGCCCTCCTACTCGGGGGAACTACAATGAGCAGTTCTTC
-	TRBD1	TRBV6-5	TRBJ2-1	CASTGTGYNEQFF	TGTGCCAGCACCGGGACAGGGTACAATGAGCAGTTCTTC
-	-	TRBV7-3	TRBJ2-3	CASSLTGGTLRTDTQYF	TGTGCCAGCAGCTTAACCGGGGGAACGCTCCGCACAGATACGCAGTATTTT
-	-	TRBV9	TRBJ2-3	CASSSRGDLRADTQYF	TGTGCCAGCAGCTCCCGCGGAGATTTGAGGGCAGATACGCAGTATTTT
-	-	TRBV7-2	TRBJ1-2	CASSLELRGSYGYTF	TGTGCCAGCAGCTTAGAATTAAGAGGATCCTATGGCTACACCTTC
-	-	TRBV5-1	TRBJ1-2	CASSFASTAGYGYTF	TGCGCCAGCAGCTTTGCTTCGACGGCAGGCTATGGCTACACCTTC